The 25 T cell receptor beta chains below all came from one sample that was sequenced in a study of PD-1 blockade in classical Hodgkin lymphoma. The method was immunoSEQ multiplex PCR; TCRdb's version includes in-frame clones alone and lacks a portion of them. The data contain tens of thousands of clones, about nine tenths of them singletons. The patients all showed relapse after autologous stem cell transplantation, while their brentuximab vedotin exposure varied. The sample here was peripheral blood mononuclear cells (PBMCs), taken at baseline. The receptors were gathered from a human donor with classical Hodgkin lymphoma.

CDR3 nucleotides: TGTGCCAGTAGCCCCAGGGCGGCCCCTCTCTACGAGCAGTACTTC. Protein: CASSPRAAPLYEQYF. The chain is built from TRBV19 and TRBJ2-7; tentatively, D is TRBD1 (5 bases). The CDR3 runs to 15 residues. V was clipped by 6 bases and J by 3 bases, with 18 bases between them. Germline V gene data show CDR1 as LNHDA and CDR2 as SQIVND (reference sequence).

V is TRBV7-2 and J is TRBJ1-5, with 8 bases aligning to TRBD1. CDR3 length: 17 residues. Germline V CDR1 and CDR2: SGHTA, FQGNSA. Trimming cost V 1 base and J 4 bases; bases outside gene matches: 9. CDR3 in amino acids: CASSLDYPTGGNQPQHF. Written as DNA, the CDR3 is TGTGCCAGCAGCTTAGATTATCCTACAGGGGGGAATCAGCCCCAGCATTTT.

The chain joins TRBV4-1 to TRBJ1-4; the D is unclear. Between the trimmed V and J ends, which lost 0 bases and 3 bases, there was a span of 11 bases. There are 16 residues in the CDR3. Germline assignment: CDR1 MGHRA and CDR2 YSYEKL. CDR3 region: CASSQDLAAANEKLFF. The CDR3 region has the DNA TGCGCCAGCAGCCAAGACCTGGCCGCGGCTAATGAAAAACTGTTTTTT.

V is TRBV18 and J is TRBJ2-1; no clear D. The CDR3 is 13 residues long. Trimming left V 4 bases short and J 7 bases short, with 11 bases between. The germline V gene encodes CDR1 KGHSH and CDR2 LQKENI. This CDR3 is CASSLPSDNEQFF. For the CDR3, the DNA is TGTGCCAGCTCACTTCCCTCAGATAATGAGCAGTTCTTC. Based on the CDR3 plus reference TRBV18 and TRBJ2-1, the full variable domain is NAGVMQNPRHLVRRRGQEARLRCSPMKGHSHVYWYRQLPEEGLKFMVYLQKENIIDESGMPKERFSAEFPKEGPSILRIQQVVRGDSAAYFCASSLPSDNEQFFGPGTRLTVL.

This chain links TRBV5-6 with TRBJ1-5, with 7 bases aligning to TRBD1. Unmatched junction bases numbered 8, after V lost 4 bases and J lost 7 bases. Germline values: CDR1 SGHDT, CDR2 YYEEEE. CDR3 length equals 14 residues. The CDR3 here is CASSTDRSKQPQHF. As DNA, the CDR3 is TGTGCCAGCAGCACGGACAGGAGTAAACAGCCCCAGCATTTT.

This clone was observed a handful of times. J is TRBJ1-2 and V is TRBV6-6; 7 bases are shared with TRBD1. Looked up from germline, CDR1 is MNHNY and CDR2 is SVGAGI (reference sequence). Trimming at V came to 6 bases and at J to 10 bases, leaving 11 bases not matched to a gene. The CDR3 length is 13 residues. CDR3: CASSPTGKPPYTF. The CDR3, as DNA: TGTGCCAGCAGCCCGACAGGGAAGCCGCCCTACACCTTC.

Here the CDR3 reads CASSVVNSPLHF. In DNA form, the CDR3 reads TGTGCCAGCAGCGTAGTTAATTCACCCCTCCACTTT. V usage is TRBV9 and J usage is TRBJ1-6; no firm D call. This CDR3 contains 12 residues. The germline CDR1 and CDR2 sequences are SGDLS and YYNGEE. Trimming stripped 0 bases from V and 6 bases from J, with 1 base between. The full variable domain, its missing parts supplied by reference TRBV9 and TRBJ1-6, is DSGVTQTPKHLITATGQRVTLRCSPRSGDLSVYWYQQSLDQGLQFLIQYYNGEERAKGNILERFSAQQFPDLHSELNLSSLELGDSALYFCASSVVNSPLHFGNGTRLTVT.

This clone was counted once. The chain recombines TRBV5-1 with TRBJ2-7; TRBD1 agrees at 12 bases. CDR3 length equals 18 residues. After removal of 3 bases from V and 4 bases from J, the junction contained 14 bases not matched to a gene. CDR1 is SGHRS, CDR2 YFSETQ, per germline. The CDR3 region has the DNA TGCGCCAGCAGCTACCGGGACAGGGGGCAAGGTTCTGTTTACGAGCAGTACTTC. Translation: CASSYRDRGQGSVYEQYF. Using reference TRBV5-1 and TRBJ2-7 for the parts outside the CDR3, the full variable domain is KAGVTQTPRYLIKTRGQQVTLSCSPISGHRSVSWYQQTPGQGLQFLFEYFSETQRNKGNFPGRFSGRQFSNSRSEMNVSTLELGDSALYLCASSYRDRGQGSVYEQYFGPGTRLTVT.

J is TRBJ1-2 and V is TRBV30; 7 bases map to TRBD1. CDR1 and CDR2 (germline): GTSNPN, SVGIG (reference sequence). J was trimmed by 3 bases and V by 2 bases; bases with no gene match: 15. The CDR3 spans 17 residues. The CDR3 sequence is CAWSQTLTGAIYYGYTF. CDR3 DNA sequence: TGTGCCTGGAGTCAGACGCTAACAGGGGCGATTTACTATGGCTACACCTTC.

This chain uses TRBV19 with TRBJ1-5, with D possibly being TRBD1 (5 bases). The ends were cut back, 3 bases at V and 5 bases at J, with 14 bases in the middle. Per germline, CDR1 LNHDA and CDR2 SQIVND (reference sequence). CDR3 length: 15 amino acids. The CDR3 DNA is TGTGCCAGTAGTATCGGAACAGGCCCCCATCAGCCCCAGCATTTT. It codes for CASSIGTGPHQPQHF.

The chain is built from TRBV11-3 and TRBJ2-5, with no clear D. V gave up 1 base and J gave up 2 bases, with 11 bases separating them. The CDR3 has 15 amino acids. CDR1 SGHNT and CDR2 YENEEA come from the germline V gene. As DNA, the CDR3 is TGTGCCAGCAGCTTAGTTGACACTCCTCAAGAGACCCAGTACTTC. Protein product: CASSLVDTPQETQYF.

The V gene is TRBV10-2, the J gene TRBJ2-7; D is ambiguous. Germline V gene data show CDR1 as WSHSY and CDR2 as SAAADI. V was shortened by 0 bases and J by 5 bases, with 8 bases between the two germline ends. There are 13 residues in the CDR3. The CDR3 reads CASSESSANEQYF. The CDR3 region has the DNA TGCGCCAGCAGTGAGTCGAGTGCCAACGAGCAGTACTTC.

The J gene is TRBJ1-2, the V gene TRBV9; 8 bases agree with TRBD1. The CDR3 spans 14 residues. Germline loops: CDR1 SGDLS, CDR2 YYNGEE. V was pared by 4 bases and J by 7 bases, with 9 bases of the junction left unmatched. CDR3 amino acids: CASSNQTGAPGYTF. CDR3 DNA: TGTGCCAGCAGCAATCAGACAGGGGCACCTGGCTACACCTTC.

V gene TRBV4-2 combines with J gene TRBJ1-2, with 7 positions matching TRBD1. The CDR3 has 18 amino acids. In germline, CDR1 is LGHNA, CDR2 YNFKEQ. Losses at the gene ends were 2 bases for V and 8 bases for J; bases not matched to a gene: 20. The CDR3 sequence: CASSQPGDEVGGVGGYTF. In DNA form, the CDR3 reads TGTGCCAGCAGCCAACCGGGGGACGAGGTAGGGGGCGTTGGGGGCTACACCTTC.

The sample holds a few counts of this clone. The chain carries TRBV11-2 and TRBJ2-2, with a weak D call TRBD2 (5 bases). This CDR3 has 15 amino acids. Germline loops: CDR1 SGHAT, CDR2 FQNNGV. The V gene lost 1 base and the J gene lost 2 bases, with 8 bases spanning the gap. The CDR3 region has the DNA TGTGCCAGCAGCTTAGTCCGGGGAAACACCGGGGAGCTGTTTTTT. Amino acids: CASSLVRGNTGELFF.

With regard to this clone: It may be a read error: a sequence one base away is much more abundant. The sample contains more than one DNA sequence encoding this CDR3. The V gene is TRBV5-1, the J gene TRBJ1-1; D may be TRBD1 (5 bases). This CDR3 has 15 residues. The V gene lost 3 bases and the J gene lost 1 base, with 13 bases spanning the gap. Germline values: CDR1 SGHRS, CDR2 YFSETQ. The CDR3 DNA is TGCGCCAGCAGCTGGGGACCAATCGGGAACACTGAAGCTTTCTTT. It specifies CASSWGPIGNTEAFF.

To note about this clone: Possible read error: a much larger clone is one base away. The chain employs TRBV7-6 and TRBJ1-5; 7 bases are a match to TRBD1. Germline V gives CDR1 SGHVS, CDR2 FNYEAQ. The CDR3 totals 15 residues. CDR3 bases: TGTGCCAGCAGCAATACGGGACAGAACAATCGGCCCCAGCATTTT. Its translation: CASSNTGQNNRPQHF.

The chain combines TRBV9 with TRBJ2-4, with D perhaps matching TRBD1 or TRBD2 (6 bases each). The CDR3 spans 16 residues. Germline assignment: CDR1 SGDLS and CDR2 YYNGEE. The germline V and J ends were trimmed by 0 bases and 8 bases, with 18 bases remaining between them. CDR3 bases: TGTGCCAGCAGCGTAGGGGGGGCGGCCCGGGGAGACATTCAGTACTTC. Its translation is CASSVGGAARGDIQYF.

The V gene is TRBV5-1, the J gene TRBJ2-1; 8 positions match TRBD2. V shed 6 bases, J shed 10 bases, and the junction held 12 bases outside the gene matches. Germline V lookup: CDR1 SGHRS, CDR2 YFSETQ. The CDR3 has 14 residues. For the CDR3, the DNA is TGCGCCAGCAAGCCGGGGGGGCTTTATTTCGAGCAGTTCTTC. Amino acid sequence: CASKPGGLYFEQFF.

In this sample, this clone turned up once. CDR3 nucleotide sequence: TGTGCCAGCAGTTTATCGGGACAGGGGACGAACACTGAAGCTTTCTTT. It specifies CASSLSGQGTNTEAFF. The chain uses TRBV7-9 and TRBJ1-1; 10 bases match TRBD1. Germline V gene sequence: CDR1 SEHNR, CDR2 FQNEAQ (reference sequence). This CDR3 has 16 amino acids. Trimming cost V 6 bases and J 1 base; bases outside gene matches: 8.

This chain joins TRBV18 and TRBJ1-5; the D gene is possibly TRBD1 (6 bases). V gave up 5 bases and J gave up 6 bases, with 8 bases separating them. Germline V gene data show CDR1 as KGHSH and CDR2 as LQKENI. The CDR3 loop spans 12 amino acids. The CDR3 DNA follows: TGTGCCAGCTCAGCAGGGGTTCAGCCCCAGCATTTT. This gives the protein CASSAGVQPQHF.

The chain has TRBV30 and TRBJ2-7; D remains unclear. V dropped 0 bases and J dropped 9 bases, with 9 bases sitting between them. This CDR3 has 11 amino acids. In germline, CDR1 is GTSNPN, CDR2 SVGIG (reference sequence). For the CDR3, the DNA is TGTGCCTGGAGTGTACGGAGTCGGCAGTACTTC. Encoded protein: CAWSVRSRQYF.

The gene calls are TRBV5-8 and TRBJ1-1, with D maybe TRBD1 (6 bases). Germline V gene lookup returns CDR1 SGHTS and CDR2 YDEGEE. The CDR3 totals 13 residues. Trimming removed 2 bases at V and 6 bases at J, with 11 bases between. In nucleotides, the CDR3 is TGTGCCAGCAGCTTCAGGGGTTCCGCTGAAGCTTTCTTT. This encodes CASSFRGSAEAFF.

The DNA of the CDR3 is TGTGCCAGCAGATTGGGACAGATGAACACTGAAGCTTTCTTT. It codes for CASRLGQMNTEAFF. The chain is built from TRBV7-2 and TRBJ1-1; 7 nucleotides align to TRBD1. V shed 6 bases, J shed 0 bases, and the junction held 4 bases outside the gene matches. Germline V lookup: CDR1 SGHTA, CDR2 FQGNSA. The CDR3 extends over 14 amino acids.

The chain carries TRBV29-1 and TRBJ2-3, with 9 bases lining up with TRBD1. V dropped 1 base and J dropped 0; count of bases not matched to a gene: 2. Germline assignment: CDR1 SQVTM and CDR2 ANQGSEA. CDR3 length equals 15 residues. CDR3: CSVEAGTGSTDTQYF. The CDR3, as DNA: TGCAGCGTTGAAGCCGGGACAGGGAGCACAGATACGCAGTATTTT.